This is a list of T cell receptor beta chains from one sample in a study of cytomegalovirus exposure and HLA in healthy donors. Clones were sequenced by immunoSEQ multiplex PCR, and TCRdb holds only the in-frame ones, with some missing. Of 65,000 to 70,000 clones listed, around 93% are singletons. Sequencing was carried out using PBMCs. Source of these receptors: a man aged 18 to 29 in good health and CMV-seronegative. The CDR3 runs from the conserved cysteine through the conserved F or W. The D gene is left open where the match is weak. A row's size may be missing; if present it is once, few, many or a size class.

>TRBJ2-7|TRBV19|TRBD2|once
TGTGCCAGTAGTATAGTCGGTAGCGGGACCTTGGAGCAGTACTTC
CASSIVGSGTLEQYF
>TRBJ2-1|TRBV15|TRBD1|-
TGTGCCACCAGCAGGGGCAGGGGGATTTACAATGAGCAGTTCTTC
CATSRGRGIYNEQFF
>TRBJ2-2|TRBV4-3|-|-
TGCGCCAGCAGCCAAGAGTCAATACTCTTCACCGGGGAGCTGTTTTTT
CASSQESILFTGELFF
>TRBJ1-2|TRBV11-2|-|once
TGTGCCAGCAGCTTCTTGGGGGGGACGGTTTATGGCTACACCTTC
CASSFLGGTVYGYTF
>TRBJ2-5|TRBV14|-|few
TGTGCCAGCAGTTCCCAGGGTTGGCAAGAGACCCAGTACTTC
CASSSQGWQETQYF
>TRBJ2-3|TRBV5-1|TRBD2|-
TGCGCCAGCAGCTCAATTTCGGGACTAGTCGCAGATACGCAGTATTTT
CASSSISGLVADTQYF
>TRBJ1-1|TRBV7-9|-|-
TGTGCCAGCAGCTTGAGCCATCAAGCTTTCTTT
CASSLSHQAFF
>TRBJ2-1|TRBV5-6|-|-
TGTGCCAGCAGCTTGGATCAGGGGTCCAGGGGGCAGTTCTTC
CASSLDQGSRGQFF
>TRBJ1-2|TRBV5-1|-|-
TGCGCCAGCAGCGGCGGAGCTCCAGGGGTAAATTATGGCTACACCTTC
CASSGGAPGVNYGYTF
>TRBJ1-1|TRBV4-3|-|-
TGCGCCAGCAGCCAAGAGAGGTCCGCCACTGAAGCTTTCTTT
CASSQERSATEAFF
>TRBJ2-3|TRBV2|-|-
TGTGCCAGCAGTGTCGGAGGTTCAGATACGCAGTATTTT
CASSVGGSDTQYF
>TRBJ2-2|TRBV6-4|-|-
TGTGCCAGCAGTGACCAACTAGAGAGCACCGGGGAGCTGTTTTTT
CASSDQLESTGELFF
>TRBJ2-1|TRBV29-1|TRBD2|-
TGCAGTGGGGGGGGGTCACCATCCTACAATGAGCAGTTCTTC
CSGGGSPSYNEQFF
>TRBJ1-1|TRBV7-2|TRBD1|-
TGTGCCAGCAGTTCACGGACAGGGATGAACACTGAAGCTTTCTTT
CASSSRTGMNTEAFF
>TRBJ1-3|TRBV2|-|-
TGTGCCAGCAGGGAGAGCTCTGGAAACACCATATATTTT
CASRESSGNTIYF